This T cell receptor (beta chain) was sequenced in a study of T cell clones after liver transplantation. Assay: immunoSEQ multiplex PCR; the TCRdb copy retains only in-frame clones and omits some. The sample shows 55,000 or so clones, 71% of them seen only once. Germline V lookup: CDR1 PRHDT, CDR2 FYEKMQ (reference sequence). Between the trimmed V and J ends, which lost 5 bases and 7 bases, there was a span of 18 bases. This CDR3 comprises 15 residues. This clonotype originated in a human donor who received a liver transplant. The source material was CD4+ T cells from blood, sampled before liver transplant. The chain combines TRBV13 with TRBJ2-1, with a tentative D call TRBD1 (7 bases). DNA of the CDR3: TGTGCCAGCAGCCCCCCAAGCAGGGGGAGGAATGAGCAGTTCTTC. It specifies CASSPPSRGRNEQFF. Full variable domain (missing parts from reference TRBV13 and TRBJ2-1): AAGVIQSPRHLIKEKRETATLKCYPIPRHDTVYWYQQGPGQDPQFLISFYEKMQSDKGSIPDRFSAQQFSDYHSELNMSSLELGDSALYFCASSPPSRGRNEQFFGPGTRLTVL.